This entry lists 20 T cell receptor beta chains sequenced from one sample in a study of blood T cell repertoires in COVID-19. TCRdb's table, derived via immunoSEQ multiplex PCR, lists solely in-frame clones and lacks some. The sample includes under 300,000 clones, approximately 91% seen only once; the top ten take roughly 2.3%. What was sequenced was peripheral blood. The receptors were gathered from a man aged 45-65 years with acute or convalescent COVID-19.

The rearrangement links TRBV27 to TRBJ1-2; the match to TRBD1 covers 9 bases. V lost 4 bases, J lost 7 bases, and 10 bases stayed unmatched. The CDR3 runs 15 residues. From germline, CDR1 is MNHEY and CDR2 SMNVEV (reference sequence). The CDR3 loop is CASSSPGQGLGGYTF. CDR3 coding DNA: TGTGCCAGCAGTTCCCCGGGACAGGGATTGGGTGGCTACACCTTC.

The genes are TRBV11-3 and TRBJ2-3, with a tentative D call TRBD2 (6 bases). This CDR3 is 13 amino acids long. V dropped 5 bases and J dropped 6 bases, with 12 bases sitting between them. Germline-derived CDR1 and CDR2 are SGHNT and YENEEA. The CDR3 protein is CASSPTSRDTQYF. The CDR3 region has the DNA TGTGCCAGCAGCCCGACTAGTAGGGATACGCAGTATTTT.

The chain employs TRBV10-2 and TRBJ1-6, with D maybe TRBD1 (5 bases). V was cut by 0 bases and J by 10 bases, with 10 bases left in between. From germline, CDR1 is WSHSY and CDR2 SAAADI. The CDR3 sequence is 14 residues long. The CDR3 coding sequence is TGCGCCAGCAGTGAGTCGGGGCAAAGCTCACCCCTCCACTTT. This encodes CASSESGQSSPLHF.

The V and J genes are TRBV27 and TRBJ1-2; 8 bases match TRBD1. The CDR3 loop spans 17 amino acids. V lost 0 bases, J lost 1 base, and 7 bases stayed unmatched. CDR1 and CDR2 (germline): MNHEY, SMNVEV (reference sequence). The CDR3 DNA sequence: TGTGCCAGCAGTTTATCACCGGGACAGGCCTTTAACTATGGCTACACCTTC. Translated, it gives CASSLSPGQAFNYGYTF.

The CDR3 sequence: CASSTRSYPTEAFF. As DNA, the CDR3 is TGTGCCAGCAGTACGAGGTCGTATCCGACTGAAGCTTTCTTT. The genes are TRBV2 and TRBJ1-1; no firm D call. Germline loops: CDR1 SNHLY, CDR2 FYNNEI. CDR3 length: 14 amino acids. V gave up 5 bases and J gave up 5 bases, with 15 bases separating them.

The chain recombines TRBV12-3 or TRBV12-4 with TRBJ1-5, with D perhaps matching TRBD1 (6 bases). The length of the CDR3 is 13 residues. Between the trimmed V and J ends, which lost 6 bases and 5 bases, there was a span of 11 bases. CDR3 in DNA: TGTGCCAGCAGCCCCAACAGGGATCAGCCCCAGCATTTT. It codes for CASSPNRDQPQHF.

The chain links TRBV7-9 to TRBJ1-5; D might be TRBD1 (6 bases). The germline V gene encodes CDR1 SEHNR and CDR2 FQNEAQ (reference sequence). V dropped 2 bases and J dropped 4 bases, with 6 bases sitting between them. This CDR3 comprises 13 residues. This CDR3 reads CASSLTGNQPQHF. The CDR3 DNA follows: TGTGCCAGCAGCTTAACAGGGAATCAGCCCCAGCATTTT.

The chain couples TRBV11-3 to TRBJ1-1, with 7 bases lining up with TRBD1. V gave up 1 base and J gave up 1 base; unmatched junction bases: 9. From germline, CDR1 is SGHNT and CDR2 YENEEA. The CDR3 runs to 17 residues. CDR3 bases: TGTGCCAGCAGCTTAGCCAGGGGGATCCATCCGAACACTGAAGCTTTCTTT. Its protein is CASSLARGIHPNTEAFF.

The CDR3 nucleotides are TGTGCCAGCTCAGAGGCAGCCAACTATGGCTACACCTTC. Its protein product is CASSEAANYGYTF. V usage is TRBV18 and J usage is TRBJ1-2; D remains unclear. This CDR3 comprises 13 residues. Germline V gene data show CDR1 as KGHSH and CDR2 as LQKENI. Trimming shortened V by 5 bases and J by 2 bases, and 9 bases separated the two germline ends.

The chain recombines TRBV27 with TRBJ1-5, with TRBD1 matching over 11 bases. V dropped 6 bases and J dropped 3; count of bases not matched to a gene: 4. The CDR3 runs to 15 residues. CDR1 is MNHEY and CDR2 is SMNVEV in the germline V gene (reference sequence). CDR3 residues: CASRGGQGVNQPQHF. The CDR3 DNA sequence: TGTGCCAGCAGGGGGGGACAGGGGGTCAATCAGCCCCAGCATTTT.

The table lists this clone with a count of one. The CDR3, as DNA: TGTGCCAGCAGCCCCCGTGGCGGCCACTCCTACGAGCAGTACTTC. It specifies CASSPRGGHSYEQYF. The chain links TRBV5-5 to TRBJ2-7; no clear D gene. This CDR3 comprises 15 residues. Germline V gene lookup returns CDR1 SGHKS and CDR2 YYEKEE (reference sequence). Trimming stripped 4 bases from V and 0 bases from J, with 14 bases between.

The chain carries TRBV7-6 and TRBJ1-2; tentatively, D is TRBD1 (5 bases). V gave up 1 base and J gave up 7 bases, with 13 bases separating them. This CDR3 comprises 14 residues. CDR1 SGHVS and CDR2 FNYEAQ come from the germline V gene. The CDR3 sequence is CASSLGQTIGGYTF. CDR3 in DNA: TGTGCCAGCAGCTTAGGACAGACGATTGGTGGCTACACCTTC.

Concerning this clone itself: This CDR3 is missing its conserved last phenylalanine or tryptophan, likely due to a read error. The DNA is omitted, as the CDR3 cannot be located on it reliably, and the CDR3 follows TCRdb's listing. This chain's CDR3 is CASSLRSPMV. This rearrangement joins TRBV7-9 to TRBJ1-5. The germline CDR1 and CDR2 sequences are SEHNR and FQNEAQ (reference sequence). 10 amino acids form the CDR3, both terminal residues included.

The count of this clone is one. The chain is built from TRBV9 and TRBJ1-6, with D possibly being TRBD1 (6 bases). This CDR3 is 16 amino acids long. From germline, CDR1 is SGDLS and CDR2 YYNGEE. V lost 3 bases and J 4 bases, leaving 14 bases between the germline ends. The CDR3: CASSGGGGLYNSPLHF. The CDR3 bases are TGTGCCAGCAGCGGAGGGGGGGGATTGTATAATTCACCCCTCCACTTT.

This rearrangement joins TRBV10-1 to TRBJ2-5, with TRBD2 identical over 9 bases. Germline V gene data show CDR1 as WNHNN and CDR2 as SYGVQD (reference sequence). The ends lost 4 bases at V and 5 bases at J; junction bases unmatched: 8. This CDR3 is built from 15 residues. The CDR3 nucleotides read TGCGCCAGCAGTGGGGGGCTAGCGGGGAGCGAGACCCAGTACTTC. Translated, it gives CASSGGLAGSETQYF.

This clone occurred a few times. J is TRBJ1-1 and V is TRBV12-3 or TRBV12-4; D is unclear. CDR3 length: 12 residues. Deletions cut 5 bases from V and 7 bases from J, with 11 bases between. CDR3 nucleotide sequence: TGTGCCAGCAGTCCTGAGTTTGTTGAAGCTTTCTTT. Encoded protein: CASSPEFVEAFF.

V is TRBV6-2 or TRBV6-3 and J is TRBJ1-2; perhaps TRBD1 as D (6 bases). Trimming took 4 bases from V and 7 from J, leaving 19 bases between them. This CDR3 has 15 residues. Germline-derived CDR1 and CDR2 are MNHEY and SVGEGT. The CDR3 DNA reads as TGTGCCAGCAGTTCCTACAGGGCTGTGGTTGGTGGCTACACCTTC. Residues: CASSSYRAVVGGYTF.

V gene TRBV29-1 combines with J gene TRBJ1-5, with TRBD1 matching 7 bases. The CDR3 is made up of 14 amino acids. V gave up 5 bases and J gave up 1 base; unmatched junction bases: 5. Germline values: CDR1 SQVTM, CDR2 ANQGSEA. CDR3 residues: CSVLTGPSNQPQHF. Written as DNA, the CDR3 is TGCAGCGTTTTGACAGGGCCGAGCAATCAGCCCCAGCATTTT. Filled out from reference TRBV29-1 and TRBJ1-5, the complete variable domain reads SAVISQKPSRDICQRGTSLTIQCQVDSQVTMMFWYRQQPGQSLTLIATANQGSEATYESGFVIDKFPISRPNLTFSTLTVSNMSPEDSSIYLCSVLTGPSNQPQHFGDGTRLSIL.

V is TRBV5-1 and J is TRBJ2-5, with a weak D call TRBD2 (6 bases). The CDR3 runs 16 residues. In germline, CDR1 is SGHRS, CDR2 YFSETQ. Trimming left V 3 bases short and J 5 bases short, with 20 bases between. CDR3 nucleotides: TGCGCCAGCAGCTCGGCCACGACTACCGCGGGGGAGACCCAGTACTTC. This translates into CASSSATTTAGETQYF.

This clone has only one observation. V is TRBV19 and J is TRBJ1-4; D gene ambiguous. The V and J ends lost 5 bases and 7 bases respectively, with 11 bases between them. The germline gives CDR1 LNHDA, CDR2 SQIVND (reference sequence). The CDR3 is 13 residues long. DNA of the CDR3: TGTGCCAGTAGTCACAGACGGGGTGAAAAACTGTTTTTT. Its translation: CASSHRRGEKLFF.